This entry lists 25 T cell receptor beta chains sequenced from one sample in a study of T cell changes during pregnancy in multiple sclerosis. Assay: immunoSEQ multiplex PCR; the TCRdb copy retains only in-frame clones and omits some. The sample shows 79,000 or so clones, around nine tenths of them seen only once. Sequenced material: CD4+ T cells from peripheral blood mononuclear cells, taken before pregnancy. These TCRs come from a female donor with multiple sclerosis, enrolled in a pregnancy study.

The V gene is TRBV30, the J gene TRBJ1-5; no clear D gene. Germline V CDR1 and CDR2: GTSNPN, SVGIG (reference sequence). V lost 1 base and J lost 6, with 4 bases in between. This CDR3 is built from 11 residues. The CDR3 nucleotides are TGTGCCTGGAGTGACGGTCAGCCCCAGCATTTT. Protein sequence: CAWSDGQPQHF.

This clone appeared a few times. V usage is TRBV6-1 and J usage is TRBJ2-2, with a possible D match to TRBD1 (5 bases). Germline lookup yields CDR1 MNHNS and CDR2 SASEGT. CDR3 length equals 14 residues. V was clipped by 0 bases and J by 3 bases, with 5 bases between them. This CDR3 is CASSEAGDTGELFF. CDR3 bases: TGTGCCAGCAGTGAAGCAGGGGACACCGGGGAGCTGTTTTTT.

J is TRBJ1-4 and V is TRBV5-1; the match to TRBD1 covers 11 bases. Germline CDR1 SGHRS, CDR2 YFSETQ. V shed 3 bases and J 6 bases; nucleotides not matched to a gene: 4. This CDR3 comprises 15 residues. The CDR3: CASSWTGGADEKLFF. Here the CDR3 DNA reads TGCGCCAGCAGCTGGACAGGGGGCGCCGATGAAAAACTGTTTTTT.

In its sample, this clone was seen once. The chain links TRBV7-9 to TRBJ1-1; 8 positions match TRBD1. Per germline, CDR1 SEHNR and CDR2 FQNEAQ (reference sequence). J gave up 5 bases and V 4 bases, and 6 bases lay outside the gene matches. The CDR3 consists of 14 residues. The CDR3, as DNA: TGTGCCAGCAGCTCCAGGGGGCCGGGTACTGAAGCTTTCTTT. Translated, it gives CASSSRGPGTEAFF. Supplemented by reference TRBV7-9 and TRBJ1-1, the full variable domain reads DTGVSQNPRHKITKRGQNVTFRCDPISEHNRLYWYRQTLGQGPEFLTYFQNEAQLEKSRLLSDRFSAERPKGSFSTLEIQRTEQGDSAMYLCASSSRGPGTEAFFGQGTRLTVV.

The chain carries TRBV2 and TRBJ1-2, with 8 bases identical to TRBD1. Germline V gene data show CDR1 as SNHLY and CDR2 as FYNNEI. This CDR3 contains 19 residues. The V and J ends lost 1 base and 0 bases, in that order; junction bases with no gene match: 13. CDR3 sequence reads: CASSEVRGGTGASNYGYTF. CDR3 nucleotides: TGTGCCAGCAGTGAAGTTCGAGGGGGGACAGGTGCATCTAACTATGGCTACACCTTC.

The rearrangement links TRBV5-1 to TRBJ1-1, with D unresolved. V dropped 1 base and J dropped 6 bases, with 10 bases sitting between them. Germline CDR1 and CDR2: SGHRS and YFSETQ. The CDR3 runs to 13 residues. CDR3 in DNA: TGCGCCAGCAGCTTGTCGGGGTTCGCTGAAGCTTTCTTT. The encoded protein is CASSLSGFAEAFF.

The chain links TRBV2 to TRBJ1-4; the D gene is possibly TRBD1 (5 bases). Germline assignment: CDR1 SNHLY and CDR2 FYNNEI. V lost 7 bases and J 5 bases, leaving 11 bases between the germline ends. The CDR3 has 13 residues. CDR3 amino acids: CASKQDRNEKLFF. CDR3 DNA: TGTGCCAGCAAACAGGATAGAAATGAAAAACTGTTTTTT.

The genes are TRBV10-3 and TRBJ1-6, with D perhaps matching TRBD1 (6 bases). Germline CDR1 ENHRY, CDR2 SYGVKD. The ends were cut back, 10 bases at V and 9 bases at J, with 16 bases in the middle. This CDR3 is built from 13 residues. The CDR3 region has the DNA TGTGCCACTGACGGGGGGCAGGGTTCACCCCTCCACTTT. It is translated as CATDGGQGSPLHF.

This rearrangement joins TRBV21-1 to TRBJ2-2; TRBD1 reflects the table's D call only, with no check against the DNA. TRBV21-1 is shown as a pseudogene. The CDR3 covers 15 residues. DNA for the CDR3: TGTGCCAGCCCCAGGGGGTACTCTTACACCGGGGAGCTGTTTTTT. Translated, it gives CASPRGYSYTGELFF.

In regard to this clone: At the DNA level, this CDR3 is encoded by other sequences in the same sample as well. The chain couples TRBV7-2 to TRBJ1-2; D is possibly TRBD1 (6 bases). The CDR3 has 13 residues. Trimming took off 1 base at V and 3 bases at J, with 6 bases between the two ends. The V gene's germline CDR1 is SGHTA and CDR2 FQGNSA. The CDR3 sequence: CASSLDRDYGYTF. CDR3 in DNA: TGTGCCAGCAGCTTAGACAGGGACTATGGCTACACCTTC.

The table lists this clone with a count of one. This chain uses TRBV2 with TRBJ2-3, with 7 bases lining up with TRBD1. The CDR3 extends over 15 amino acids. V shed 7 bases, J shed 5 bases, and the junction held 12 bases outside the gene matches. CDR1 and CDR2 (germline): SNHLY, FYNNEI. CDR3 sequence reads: CASNRDRHSQDTQYF. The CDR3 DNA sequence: TGTGCCAGCAACCGGGACAGACACAGTCAAGATACGCAGTATTTT. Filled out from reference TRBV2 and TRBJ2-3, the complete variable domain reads EPEVTQTPSHQVTQMGQEVILRCVPISNHLYFYWYRQILGQKVEFLVSFYNNEISEKSEIFDDQFSVERPDGSNFTLKIRSTKLEDSAMYFCASNRDRHSQDTQYFGPGTRLTVL.

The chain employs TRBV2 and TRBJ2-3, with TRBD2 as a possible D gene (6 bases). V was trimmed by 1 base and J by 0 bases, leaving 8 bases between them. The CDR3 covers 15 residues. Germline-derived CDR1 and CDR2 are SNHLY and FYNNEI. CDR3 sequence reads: CASSEVRGSTDTQYF. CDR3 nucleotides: TGTGCCAGCAGTGAAGTCCGGGGGAGCACAGATACGCAGTATTTT.

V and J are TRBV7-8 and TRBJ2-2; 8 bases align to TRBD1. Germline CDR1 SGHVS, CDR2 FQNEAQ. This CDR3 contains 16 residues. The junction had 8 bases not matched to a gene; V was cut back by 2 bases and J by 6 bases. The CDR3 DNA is TGTGCCAGCAGCTTAACGTTTTTCAGGGGGCCCGGGGAGCTGTTTTTT. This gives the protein CASSLTFFRGPGELFF. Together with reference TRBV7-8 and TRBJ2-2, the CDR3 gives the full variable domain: GAGVSQSPRYKVAKRGQDVALRCDPISGHVSLFWYQQALGQGPEFLTYFQNEAQLDKSGLPSDRFFAERPEGSVSTLKIQRTQQEDSAVYLCASSLTFFRGPGELFFGEGSRLTVL.

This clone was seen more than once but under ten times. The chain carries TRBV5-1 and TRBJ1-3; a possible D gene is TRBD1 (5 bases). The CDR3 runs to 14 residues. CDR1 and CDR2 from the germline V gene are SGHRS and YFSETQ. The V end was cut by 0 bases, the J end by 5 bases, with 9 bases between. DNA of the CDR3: TGCGCCAGCAGCTTGGAGGCAGGGCGAAACACCATATATTTT. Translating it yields CASSLEAGRNTIYF.

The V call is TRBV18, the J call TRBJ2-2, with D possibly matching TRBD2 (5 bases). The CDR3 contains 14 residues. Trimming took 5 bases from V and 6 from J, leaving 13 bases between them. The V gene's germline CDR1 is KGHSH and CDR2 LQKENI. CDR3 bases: TGTGCCAGCTCATCCGTTTCGGAGGCCGGGGAGCTGTTTTTT. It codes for CASSSVSEAGELFF.

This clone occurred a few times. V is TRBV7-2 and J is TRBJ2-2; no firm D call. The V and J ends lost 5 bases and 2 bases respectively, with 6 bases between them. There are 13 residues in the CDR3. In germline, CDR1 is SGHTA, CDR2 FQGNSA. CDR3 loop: CASSPINTGELFF. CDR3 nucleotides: TGTGCCAGCAGCCCTATAAACACCGGGGAGCTGTTTTTT.

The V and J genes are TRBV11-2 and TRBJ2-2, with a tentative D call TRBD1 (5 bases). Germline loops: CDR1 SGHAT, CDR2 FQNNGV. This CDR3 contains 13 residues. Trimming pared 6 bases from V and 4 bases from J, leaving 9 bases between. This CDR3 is CASSPTVTGELFF. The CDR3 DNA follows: TGTGCCAGCAGTCCGACAGTCACCGGGGAGCTGTTTTTT.

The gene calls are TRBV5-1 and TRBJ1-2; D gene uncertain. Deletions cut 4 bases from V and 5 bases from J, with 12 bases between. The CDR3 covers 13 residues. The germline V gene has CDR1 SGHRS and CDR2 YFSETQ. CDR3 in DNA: TGCGCCAGCAGCAAAGAGGCCCAGTATGGCTACACCTTC. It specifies CASSKEAQYGYTF.

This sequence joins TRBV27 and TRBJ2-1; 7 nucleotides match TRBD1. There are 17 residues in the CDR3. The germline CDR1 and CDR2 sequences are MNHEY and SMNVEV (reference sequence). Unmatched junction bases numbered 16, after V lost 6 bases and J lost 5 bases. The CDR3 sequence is CASSRDRASIMHNEQFF. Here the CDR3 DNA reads TGTGCCAGCAGCAGAGACAGGGCCTCGATTATGCACAATGAGCAGTTCTTC.

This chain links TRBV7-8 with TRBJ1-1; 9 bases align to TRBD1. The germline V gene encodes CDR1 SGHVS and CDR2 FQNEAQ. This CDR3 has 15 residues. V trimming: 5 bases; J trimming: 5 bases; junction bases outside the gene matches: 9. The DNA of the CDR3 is TGTGCCAGCAGCCCGAGGACAGGGGAACTTACTGAAGCTTTCTTT. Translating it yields CASSPRTGELTEAFF.

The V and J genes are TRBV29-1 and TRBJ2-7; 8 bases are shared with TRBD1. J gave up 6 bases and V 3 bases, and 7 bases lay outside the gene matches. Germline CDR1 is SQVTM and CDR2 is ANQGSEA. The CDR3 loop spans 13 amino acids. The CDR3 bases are TGCAGCGTTGACCGGACAGGGTACTCCGAGCAGTACTTC. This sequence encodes CSVDRTGYSEQYF.

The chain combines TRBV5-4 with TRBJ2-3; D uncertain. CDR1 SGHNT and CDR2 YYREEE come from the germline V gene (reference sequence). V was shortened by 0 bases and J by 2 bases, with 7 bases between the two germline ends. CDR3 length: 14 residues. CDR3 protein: CASSLGPLTDTQYF. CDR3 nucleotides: TGTGCCAGCAGCTTGGGGCCGCTCACAGATACGCAGTATTTT. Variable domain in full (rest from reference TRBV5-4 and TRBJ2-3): ETGVTQSPTHLIKTRGQQVTLRCSSQSGHNTVSWYQQALGQGPQFIFQYYREEENGRGNFPPRFSGLQFPNYSSELNVNALELDDSALYLCASSLGPLTDTQYFGPGTRLTVL.

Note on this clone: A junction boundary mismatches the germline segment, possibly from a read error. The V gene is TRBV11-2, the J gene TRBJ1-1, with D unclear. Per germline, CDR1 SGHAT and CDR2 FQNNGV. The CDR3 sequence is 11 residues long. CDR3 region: CASSWNSEAFF. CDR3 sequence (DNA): TGTGCCAGCAGCTGGAACAGTGAAGCTTTCTTT.

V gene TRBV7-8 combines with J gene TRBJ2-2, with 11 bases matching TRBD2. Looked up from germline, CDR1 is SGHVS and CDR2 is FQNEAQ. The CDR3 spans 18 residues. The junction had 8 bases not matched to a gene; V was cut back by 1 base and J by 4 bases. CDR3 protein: CASSLVGSGGATTGELFF. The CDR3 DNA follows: TGTGCCAGCAGCTTAGTGGGTAGCGGGGGGGCGACCACCGGGGAGCTGTTTTTT.

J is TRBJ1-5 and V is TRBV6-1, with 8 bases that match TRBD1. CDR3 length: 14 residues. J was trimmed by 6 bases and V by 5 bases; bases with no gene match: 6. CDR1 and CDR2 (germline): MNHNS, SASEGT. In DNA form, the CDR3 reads TGTGCCAGCAGTTGGACAGGGTTAGGTCAGCCCCAGCATTTT. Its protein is CASSWTGLGQPQHF.